This section outlines one TCR beta chain sequence together with its context. This entry is derived from a study of graft-versus-host responses after intestinal transplantation. Tissue from the graft was processed to free its intraepithelial and lamina propria lymphocytes. Using immunoSEQ multiplex PCR, the repertoire was profiled, and TCRdb retains in-frame clones only, with some absent. The sample shows about 63,000 clones, 75% to 90% of them seen only once. The CDR3 loop spans 15 amino acids. The ends were cut back, 4 bases at V and 7 bases at J, with 16 bases in the middle. Per germline, CDR1 MNHNY and CDR2 SVGAGI (reference sequence).

The sequenced sample was ileum tissue, obtained approximately 56 weeks after transplant. The genes are TRBV6-6 and TRBJ2-2, with a tentative D call TRBD2 (6 bases). The origin of this receptor is a human patient who received an intestinal transplant, so some T cells may come from the graft donor. CDR3 DNA sequence: TGTGCCAGCAGTTCGGGCGGGAATAAGAACGGGGAGCTGTTTTTT. It encodes CASSSGGNKNGELFF.